The 3 T cell receptor beta chains below all came from one sample that was sequenced in a study of shared clonotypes between healthy human individuals. Measured with immunoSEQ multiplex PCR; TCRdb has only the in-frame clones, and not every one. The table lists 2 million to 2.5 million clones, 90% to 95% of them singletons, with 0.1% to 0.15% in the top ten. The sequencing input was naive CD4+ T cells sorted from blood. Described subset: CD45RA+ positively selected. These receptors were taken from a man between 18 and 29 years old in good health.

The CDR3 bases are TGCGCCAGCAGCACAGGTCCCGGGGAGCTGTTTTTT. Amino acids: CASSTGPGELFF. The V gene is TRBV5-1, the J gene TRBJ2-2; D may be TRBD1 (5 bases). Looked up from germline, CDR1 is SGHRS and CDR2 is YFSETQ. This CDR3 spans 12 amino acids. V lost 4 bases and J lost 6, with 7 bases in between.

V usage is TRBV18 and J usage is TRBJ2-5; TRBD1 matches 7 bases. From germline, CDR1 is KGHSH and CDR2 LQKENI. The CDR3 is 14 amino acids. The trim removed 2 bases at V and 4 bases at J, leaving 4 bases unmatched. The CDR3 DNA reads as TGTGCCAGCTCACCAGCAGGGGGAGTAGAGACCCAGTACTTC. Its translation: CASSPAGGVETQYF.

This clone was counted at least ten times. This sample also contains other DNA sequences that code for the same CDR3. CDR3 amino acids: CASSAQNEAFF. CDR3 DNA sequence: TGTGCCAGCAGTGCTCAGAATGAAGCTTTCTTT. The J gene is TRBJ1-1, the V gene TRBV2; no clear D gene. V lost 4 bases and J 7 bases, leaving 7 bases between the germline ends. The CDR3 is made up of 11 amino acids. Per germline, CDR1 SNHLY and CDR2 FYNNEI.